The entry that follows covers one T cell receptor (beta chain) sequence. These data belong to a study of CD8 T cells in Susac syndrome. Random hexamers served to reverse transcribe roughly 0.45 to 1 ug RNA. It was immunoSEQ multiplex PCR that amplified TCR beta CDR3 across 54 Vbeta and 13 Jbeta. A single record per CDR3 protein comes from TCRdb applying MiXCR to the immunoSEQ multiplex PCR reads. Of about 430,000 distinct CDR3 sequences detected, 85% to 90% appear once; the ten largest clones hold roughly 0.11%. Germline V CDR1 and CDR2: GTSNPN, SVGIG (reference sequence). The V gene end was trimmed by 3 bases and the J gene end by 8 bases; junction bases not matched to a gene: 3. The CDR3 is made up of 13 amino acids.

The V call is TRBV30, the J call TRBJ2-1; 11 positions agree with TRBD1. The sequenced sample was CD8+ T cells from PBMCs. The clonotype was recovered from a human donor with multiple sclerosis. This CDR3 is CAWRGQGADEQFF. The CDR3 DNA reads TGTGCCTGGAGAGGACAGGGGGCAGATGAGCAGTTCTTC.